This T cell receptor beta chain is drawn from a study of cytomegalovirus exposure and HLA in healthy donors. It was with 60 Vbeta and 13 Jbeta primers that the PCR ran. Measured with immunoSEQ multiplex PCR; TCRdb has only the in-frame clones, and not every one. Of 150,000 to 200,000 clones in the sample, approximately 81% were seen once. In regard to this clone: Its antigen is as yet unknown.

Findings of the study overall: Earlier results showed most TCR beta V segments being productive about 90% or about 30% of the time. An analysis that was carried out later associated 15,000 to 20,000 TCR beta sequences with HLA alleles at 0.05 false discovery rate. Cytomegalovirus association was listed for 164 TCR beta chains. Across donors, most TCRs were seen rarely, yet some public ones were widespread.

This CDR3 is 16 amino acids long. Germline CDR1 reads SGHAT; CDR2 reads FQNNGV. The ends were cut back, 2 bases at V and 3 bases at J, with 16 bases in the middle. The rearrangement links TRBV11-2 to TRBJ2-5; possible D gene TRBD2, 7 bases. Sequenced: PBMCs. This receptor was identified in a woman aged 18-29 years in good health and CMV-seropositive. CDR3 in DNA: TGTGCCAGCAGCTTAAAGGGCGGGGGCGCGGAAGAGACCCAGTACTTC. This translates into CASSLKGGGAEETQYF.